This TCR beta chain came from a study of early T cells in non-severe SARS-CoV-2 infection. Across the study: Alpha and beta chains were unpaired, from unsorted whole-blood bulk RNA.

Many counts were recorded for this clonotype. cDNA molecules, individually, were tagged with unique molecular identifiers. Each CDR3 protein is one row after TCRdb ran MiXCR on the 5' RACE reads. Among about 39,000 distinct CDR3 sequences listed, over 4% were seen once. CDR1 and CDR2 (germline): DFQATT, SNEGSKA (reference sequence). The V end was cut by 0 bases, the J end by 0 bases, with 11 bases between. CDR3 length: 15 residues. The TCR sequence derives from an adult who was a healthcare worker with PCR-confirmed SARS-CoV-2 infection or an uninfected control (not recorded which). V gene TRBV20-1 combines with J gene TRBJ1-1; D uncertain. The sequenced sample consisted of whole blood. The DNA of the CDR3 is TGCAGTGCTAGAGATATTGACGGTATGAACACTGAAGCTTTCTTT. It encodes CSARDIDGMNTEAFF.